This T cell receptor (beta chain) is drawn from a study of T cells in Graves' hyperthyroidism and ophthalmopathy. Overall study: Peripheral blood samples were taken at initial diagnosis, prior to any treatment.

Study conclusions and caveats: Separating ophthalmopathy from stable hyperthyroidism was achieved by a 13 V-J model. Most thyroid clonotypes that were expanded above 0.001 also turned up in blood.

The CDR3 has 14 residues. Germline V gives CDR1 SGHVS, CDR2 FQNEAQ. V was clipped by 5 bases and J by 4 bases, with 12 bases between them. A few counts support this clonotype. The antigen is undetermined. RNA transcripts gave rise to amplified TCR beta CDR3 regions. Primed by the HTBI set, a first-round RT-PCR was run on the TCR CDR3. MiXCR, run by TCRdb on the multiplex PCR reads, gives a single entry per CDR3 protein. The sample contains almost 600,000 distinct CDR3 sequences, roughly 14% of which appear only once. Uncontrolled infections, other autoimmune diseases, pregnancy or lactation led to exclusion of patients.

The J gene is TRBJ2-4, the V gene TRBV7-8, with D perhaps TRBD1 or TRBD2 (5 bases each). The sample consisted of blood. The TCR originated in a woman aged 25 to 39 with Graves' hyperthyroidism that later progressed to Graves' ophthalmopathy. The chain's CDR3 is CASSRTGPKNIQYF. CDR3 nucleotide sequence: TGTGCCAGCAGCCGGACGGGGCCGAAAAACATTCAGTACTTC.